This T cell receptor (beta chain) was profiled in a study of T cells in Graves' hyperthyroidism and ophthalmopathy. TCR beta CDR3 regions were amplified from RNA. The HTBI primer set drove a first-round RT-PCR of the TCR CDR3. TCRdb re-derived calls from the multiplex PCR reads in MiXCR, one entry per CDR3 protein. The table includes about 400,000 distinct CDR3 sequences, approximately 15% detected once. This clonotype was picked up many times. Germline V gives CDR1 MNHEY, CDR2 SMNVEV (reference sequence). Trimming took 2 bases from V and 7 from J, leaving 8 bases between them. The CDR3 loop spans 13 amino acids.

This TCR came from a woman aged 25 to 39 with Graves' hyperthyroidism. The V and J genes are TRBV27 and TRBJ2-2; D gene ambiguous. The sequenced material came from blood. The CDR3 region is CASSLGFGGELFF. Here the CDR3 DNA reads TGTGCCAGCAGTTTAGGGTTCGGCGGGGAGCTGTTTTTT.